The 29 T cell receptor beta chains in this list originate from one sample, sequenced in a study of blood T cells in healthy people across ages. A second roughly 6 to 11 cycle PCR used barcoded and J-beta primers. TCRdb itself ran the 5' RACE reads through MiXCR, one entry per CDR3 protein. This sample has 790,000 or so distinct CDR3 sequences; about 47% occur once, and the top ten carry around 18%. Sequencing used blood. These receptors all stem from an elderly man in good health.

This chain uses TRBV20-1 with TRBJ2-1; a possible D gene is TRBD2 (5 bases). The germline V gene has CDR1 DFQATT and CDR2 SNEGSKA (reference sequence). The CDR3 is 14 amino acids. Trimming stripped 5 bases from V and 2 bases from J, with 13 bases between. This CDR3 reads CSAVLDWPYNEQFF. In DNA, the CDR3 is TGCAGTGCTGTGCTGGACTGGCCCTACAATGAGCAGTTCTTC.

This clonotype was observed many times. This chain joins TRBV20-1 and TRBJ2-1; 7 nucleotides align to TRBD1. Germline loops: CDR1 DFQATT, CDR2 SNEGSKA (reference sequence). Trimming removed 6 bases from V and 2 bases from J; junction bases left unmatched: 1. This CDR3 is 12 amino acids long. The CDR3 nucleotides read TGCAGTGCCGGACAGGCCTACAATGAGCAGTTCTTC. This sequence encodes CSAGQAYNEQFF.

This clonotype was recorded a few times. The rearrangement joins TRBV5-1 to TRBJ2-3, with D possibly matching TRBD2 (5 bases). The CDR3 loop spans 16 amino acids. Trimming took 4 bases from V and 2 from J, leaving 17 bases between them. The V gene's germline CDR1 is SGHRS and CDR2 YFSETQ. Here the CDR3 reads CASSHSAGGPTDTQYF. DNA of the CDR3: TGCGCCAGCAGCCATAGCGCCGGCGGACCCACAGATACGCAGTATTTT.

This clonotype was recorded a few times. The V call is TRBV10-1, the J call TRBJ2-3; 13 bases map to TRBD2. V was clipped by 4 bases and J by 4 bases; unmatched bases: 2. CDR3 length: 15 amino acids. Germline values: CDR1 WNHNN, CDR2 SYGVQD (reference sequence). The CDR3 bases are TGCGCCAGCAGTGGGGGACTAGCGGGATCAGATACGCAGTATTTT. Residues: CASSGGLAGSDTQYF.

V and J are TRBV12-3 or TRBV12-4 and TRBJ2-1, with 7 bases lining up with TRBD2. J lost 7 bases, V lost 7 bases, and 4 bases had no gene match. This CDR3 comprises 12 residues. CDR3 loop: CASKGLLNEQFF. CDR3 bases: TGTGCCAGCAAGGGACTATTAAATGAGCAGTTCTTC.

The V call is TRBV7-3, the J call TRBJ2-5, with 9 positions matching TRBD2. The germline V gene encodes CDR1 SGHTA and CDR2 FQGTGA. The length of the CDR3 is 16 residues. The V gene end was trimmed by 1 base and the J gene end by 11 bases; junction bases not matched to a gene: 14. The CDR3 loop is CASSLSGGVGAYKQYF. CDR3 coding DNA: TGTGCCAGCAGCTTAAGCGGGGGGGTCGGCGCCTACAAGCAGTACTTC. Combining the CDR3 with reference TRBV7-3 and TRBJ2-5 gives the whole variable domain GAGVSQTPSNKVTEKGKYVELRCDPISGHTALYWYRQSLGQGPEFLIYFQGTGAADDSGLPNDRFFAVRPEGSVSTLKIQRTERGDSAVYLCASSLSGGVGAYKQYFGPGTRLLVL.

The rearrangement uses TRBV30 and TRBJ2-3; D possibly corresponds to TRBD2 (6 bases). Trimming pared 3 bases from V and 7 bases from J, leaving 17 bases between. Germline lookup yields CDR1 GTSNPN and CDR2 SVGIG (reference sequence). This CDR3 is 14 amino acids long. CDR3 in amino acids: CAWSGDSGKYTQYF. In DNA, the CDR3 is TGTGCCTGGAGCGGGGACTCGGGGAAGTATACGCAGTATTTT.

In DNA form, the CDR3 reads TGTGCCAGCAGCTTAGAAACTAGCGGGAGGGCAACCGGGGAGCTGTTTTTT. This codes for CASSLETSGRATGELFF. J is TRBJ2-2 and V is TRBV7-6; 13 bases are a match to TRBD2. CDR1 is SGHVS, CDR2 FNYEAQ, per germline. This CDR3 comprises 17 residues. With 1 base clipped from V and 5 bases from J, the junction kept 4 bases outside the gene matches.

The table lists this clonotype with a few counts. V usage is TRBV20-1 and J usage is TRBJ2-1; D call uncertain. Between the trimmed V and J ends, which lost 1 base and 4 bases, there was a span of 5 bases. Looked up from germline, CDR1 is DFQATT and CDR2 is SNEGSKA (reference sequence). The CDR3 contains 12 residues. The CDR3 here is CSARATYNEQFF. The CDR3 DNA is TGCAGTGCTAGAGCCACGTACAATGAGCAGTTCTTC.

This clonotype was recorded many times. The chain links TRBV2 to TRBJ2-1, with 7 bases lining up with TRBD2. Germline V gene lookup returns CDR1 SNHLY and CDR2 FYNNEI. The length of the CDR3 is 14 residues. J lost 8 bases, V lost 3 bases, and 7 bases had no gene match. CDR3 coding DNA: TGTGCCAGCAGTGATTTAGCGGGTGGGGATGAGCAGTTCTTC. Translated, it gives CASSDLAGGDEQFF.

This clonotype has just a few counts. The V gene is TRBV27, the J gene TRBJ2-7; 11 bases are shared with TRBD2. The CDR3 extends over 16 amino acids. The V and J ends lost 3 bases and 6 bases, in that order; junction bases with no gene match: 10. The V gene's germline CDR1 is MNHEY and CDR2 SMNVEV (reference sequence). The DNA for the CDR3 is TGTGCCAGCAGTTTTAATCCTAGCGGGAGGTCGCGCGAGCAGTACTTC. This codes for CASSFNPSGRSREQYF.

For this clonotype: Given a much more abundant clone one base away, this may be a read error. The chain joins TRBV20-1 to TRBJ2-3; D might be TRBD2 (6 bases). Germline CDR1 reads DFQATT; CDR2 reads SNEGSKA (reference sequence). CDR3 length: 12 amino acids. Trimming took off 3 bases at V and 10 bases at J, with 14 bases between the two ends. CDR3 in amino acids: CSARGGPDAQYF. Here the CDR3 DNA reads TGCAGTGCTAGGGGGGGACCCGATGCGCAGTATTTT.

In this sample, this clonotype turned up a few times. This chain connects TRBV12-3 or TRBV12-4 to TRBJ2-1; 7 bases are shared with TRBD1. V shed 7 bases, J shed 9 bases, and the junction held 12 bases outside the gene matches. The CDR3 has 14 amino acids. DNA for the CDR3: TGTGCCAGCACACCGGCCAGGGGGTTATCTGAGCAGTTCTTC. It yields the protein CASTPARGLSEQFF.

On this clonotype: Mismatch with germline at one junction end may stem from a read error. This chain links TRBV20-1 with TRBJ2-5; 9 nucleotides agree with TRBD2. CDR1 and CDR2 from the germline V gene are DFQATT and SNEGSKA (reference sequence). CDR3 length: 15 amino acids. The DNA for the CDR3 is TGCAGTGCTGGAGATCAGGGACTAGCACTCCCTGAGCAGTACTTC. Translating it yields CSAGDQGLALPEQYF.

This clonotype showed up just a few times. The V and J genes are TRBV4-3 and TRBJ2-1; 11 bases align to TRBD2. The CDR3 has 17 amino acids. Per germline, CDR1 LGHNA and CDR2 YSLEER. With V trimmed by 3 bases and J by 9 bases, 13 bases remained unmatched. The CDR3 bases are TGCGCCAGCAGCCATCCAACGGCTAGCGGGAGGTTGGGTGAGCAGTTCTTC. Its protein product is CASSHPTASGRLGEQFF.

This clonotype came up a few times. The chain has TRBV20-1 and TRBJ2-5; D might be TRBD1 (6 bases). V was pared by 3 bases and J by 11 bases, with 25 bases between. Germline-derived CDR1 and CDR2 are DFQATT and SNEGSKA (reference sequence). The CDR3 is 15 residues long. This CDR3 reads CSARGDTGFFSEQYF. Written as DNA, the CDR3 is TGCAGTGCTAGGGGGGACACCGGATTTTTTAGTGAGCAGTACTTC.

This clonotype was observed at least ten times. The CDR3 DNA is TGCAGTGCTAGGCAGAGGGCCGAAGGTGAGCAGTTCTTC. It translates to CSARQRAEGEQFF. The chain joins TRBV20-1 to TRBJ2-1; D is possibly TRBD2 (5 bases). This CDR3 comprises 13 residues. The V and J ends lost 3 bases and 9 bases respectively, with 15 bases between them. Germline lookup yields CDR1 DFQATT and CDR2 SNEGSKA (reference sequence).

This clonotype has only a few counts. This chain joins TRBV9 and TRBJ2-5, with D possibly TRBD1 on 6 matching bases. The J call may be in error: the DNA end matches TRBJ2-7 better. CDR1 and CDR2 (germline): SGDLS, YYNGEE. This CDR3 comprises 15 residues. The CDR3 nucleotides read TGTGCCAGCAGCGTCTCAGGGGCGAGGGGTCACGAGCAGTACTTC. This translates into CASSVSGARGHEQYF.

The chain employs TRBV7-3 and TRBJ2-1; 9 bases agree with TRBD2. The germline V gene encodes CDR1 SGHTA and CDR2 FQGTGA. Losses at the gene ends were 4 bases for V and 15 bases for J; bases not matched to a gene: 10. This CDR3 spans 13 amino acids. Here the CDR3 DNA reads TGTGCCAGCAGCTCCCTTCCGGGACTAGCTTTGTTCTTC. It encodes CASSSLPGLALFF.

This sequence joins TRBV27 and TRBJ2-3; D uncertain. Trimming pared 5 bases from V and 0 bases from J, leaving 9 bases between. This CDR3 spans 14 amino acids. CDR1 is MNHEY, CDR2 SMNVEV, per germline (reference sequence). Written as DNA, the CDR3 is TGTGCCAGCAGTACCTTCCTTAGCACAGATACGCAGTATTTT. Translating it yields CASSTFLSTDTQYF.

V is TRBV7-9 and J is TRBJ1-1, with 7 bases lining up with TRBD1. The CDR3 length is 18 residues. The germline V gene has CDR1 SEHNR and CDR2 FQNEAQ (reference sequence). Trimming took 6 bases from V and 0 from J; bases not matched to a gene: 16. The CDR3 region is CASSDYTGVAGMNTEAFF. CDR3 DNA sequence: TGTGCCAGCAGTGATTATACAGGGGTCGCAGGGATGAACACTGAAGCTTTCTTT.

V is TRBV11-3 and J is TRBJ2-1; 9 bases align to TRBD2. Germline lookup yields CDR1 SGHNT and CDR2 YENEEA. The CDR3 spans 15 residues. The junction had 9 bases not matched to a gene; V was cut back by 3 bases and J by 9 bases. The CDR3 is CASSFVAGDSVEQFF. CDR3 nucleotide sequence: TGTGCCAGCAGCTTTGTAGCGGGAGATTCTGTTGAGCAGTTCTTC.

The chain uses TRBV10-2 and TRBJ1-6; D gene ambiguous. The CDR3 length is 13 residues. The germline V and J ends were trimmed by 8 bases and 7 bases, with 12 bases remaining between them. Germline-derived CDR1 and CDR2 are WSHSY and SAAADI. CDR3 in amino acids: CASSFGSNSPLHF. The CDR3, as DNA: TGCGCCAGCTCCTTCGGGAGCAATTCACCCCTCCACTTT.

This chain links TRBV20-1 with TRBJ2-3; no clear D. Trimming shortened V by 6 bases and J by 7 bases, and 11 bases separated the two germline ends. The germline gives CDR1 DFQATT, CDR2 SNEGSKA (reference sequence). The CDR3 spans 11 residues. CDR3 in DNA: TGCAGTGCCCCATGGATAAATACGCAGTATTTT. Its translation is CSAPWINTQYF.

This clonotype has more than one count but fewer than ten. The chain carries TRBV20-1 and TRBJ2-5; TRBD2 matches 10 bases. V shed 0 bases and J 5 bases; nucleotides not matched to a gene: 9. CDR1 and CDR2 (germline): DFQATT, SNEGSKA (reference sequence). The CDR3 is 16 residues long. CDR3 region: CSARDWASGSGETQYF. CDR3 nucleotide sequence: TGCAGTGCTAGAGATTGGGCTAGCGGGAGTGGTGAGACCCAGTACTTC.

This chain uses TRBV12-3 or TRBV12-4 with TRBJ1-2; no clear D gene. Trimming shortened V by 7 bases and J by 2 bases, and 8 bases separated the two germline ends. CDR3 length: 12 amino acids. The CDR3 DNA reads TGTGCCAGCACAACAACGAACTATGGCTACACCTTC. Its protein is CASTTTNYGYTF.

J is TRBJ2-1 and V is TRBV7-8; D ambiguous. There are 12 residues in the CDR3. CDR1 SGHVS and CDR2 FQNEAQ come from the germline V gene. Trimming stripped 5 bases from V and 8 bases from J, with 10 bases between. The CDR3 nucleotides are TGTGCCAGCAGCGAGTCCCGGGATGAGCAGTTCTTC. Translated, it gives CASSESRDEQFF.

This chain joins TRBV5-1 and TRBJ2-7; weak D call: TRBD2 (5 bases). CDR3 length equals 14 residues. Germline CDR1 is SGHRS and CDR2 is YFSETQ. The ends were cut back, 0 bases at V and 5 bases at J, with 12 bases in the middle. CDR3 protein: CASSLARGSDEQYF. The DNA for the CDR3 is TGCGCCAGCAGCTTGGCACGGGGATCGGACGAGCAGTACTTC.

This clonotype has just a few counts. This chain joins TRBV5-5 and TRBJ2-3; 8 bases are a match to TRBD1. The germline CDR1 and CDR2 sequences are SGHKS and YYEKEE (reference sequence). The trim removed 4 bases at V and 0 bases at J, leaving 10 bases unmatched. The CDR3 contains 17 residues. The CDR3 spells CASSPRGPSTSTDTQYF. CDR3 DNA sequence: TGTGCCAGCAGCCCCAGGGGGCCTTCAACTAGCACAGATACGCAGTATTTT. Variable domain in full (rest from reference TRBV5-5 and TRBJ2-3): DAGVTQSPTHLIKTRGQQVTLRCSPISGHKSVSWYQQVLGQGPQFIFQYYEKEERGRGNFPDRFSARQFPNYSSELNVNALLLGDSALYLCASSPRGPSTSTDTQYFGPGTRLTVL.